The 11 T cell receptor beta chains below come from one sample, sequenced in a study of PD-L1 blockade in urothelial cancer. The table came from immunoSEQ multiplex PCR; TCRdb's copy has only in-frame clones and leaves some out. The data show roughly 30,000 clones, about 87% seen once. Time point denoted: pretreatment peripheral blood. The sequences come from PBMCs, collected around atezolizumab (anti-PD-L1) treatment. The receptors were sampled from a man aged 55 to 70 with urothelial cancer.

The chain combines TRBV6-6 with TRBJ2-3; D unresolved. V dropped 4 bases and J dropped 0 bases, with 14 bases sitting between them. Germline lookup yields CDR1 MNHNY and CDR2 SVGAGI (reference sequence). The CDR3 covers 16 residues. The CDR3 reads CASSFAIEASTDTQYF. CDR3 DNA sequence: TGTGCCAGCAGTTTCGCTATAGAGGCTAGCACAGATACGCAGTATTTT.

The rearrangement links TRBV11-2 to TRBJ2-3, with 9 positions matching TRBD1. The CDR3 length is 14 residues. Losses at the gene ends were 4 bases for V and 3 bases for J; bases not matched to a gene: 2. Germline assignment: CDR1 SGHAT and CDR2 FQNNGV. Written as DNA, the CDR3 is TGTGCCAGCAGCTCGACAGGGGGTACAGATACGCAGTATTTT. It yields the protein CASSSTGGTDTQYF. Filled out from reference TRBV11-2 and TRBJ2-3, the complete variable domain reads EAGVAQSPRYKIIEKRQSVAFWCNPISGHATLYWYQQILGQGPKLLIQFQNNGVVDDSQLPKDRFSAERLKGVDSTLKIQPAKLEDSAVYLCASSSTGGTDTQYFGPGTRLTVL.

This sequence joins TRBV2 and TRBJ2-1; TRBD2 matches at 10 bases. This CDR3 has 13 residues. V gave up 8 bases and J gave up 7 bases; unmatched junction bases: 5. Per germline, CDR1 SNHLY and CDR2 FYNNEI. In DNA, the CDR3 is TGTGCCAGCCAAAGCGGGAGGGGAAATGAGCAGTTCTTC. This gives the protein CASQSGRGNEQFF.

The V call is TRBV9, the J call TRBJ2-3, with D possibly TRBD1 on 5 matching bases. The V and J ends lost 3 bases and 5 bases respectively, with 13 bases between them. Germline CDR1 and CDR2: SGDLS and YYNGEE. The CDR3 covers 14 residues. CDR3: CASSGQGGLDTQYF. DNA for the CDR3: TGTGCCAGCAGCGGGCAGGGTGGGTTAGATACGCAGTATTTT.

V usage is TRBV6-1 and J usage is TRBJ2-1, with 7 bases matching TRBD2. CDR1 MNHNS and CDR2 SASEGT come from the germline V gene. Trimming removed 4 bases from V and 9 bases from J; junction bases left unmatched: 15. The CDR3 is made up of 16 amino acids. This chain's CDR3 is CASSASGIHVGGEQFF. The CDR3 DNA follows: TGTGCCAGCAGTGCCAGCGGGATCCACGTCGGTGGTGAGCAGTTCTTC.

This chain joins TRBV2 and TRBJ2-3; perhaps TRBD1 as D (5 bases). The CDR3 length is 14 residues. In germline, CDR1 is SNHLY, CDR2 FYNNEI. Trimming cost V 8 bases and J 4 bases, with 16 bases left between them. CDR3 region: CASESGSEPDTQYF. The DNA for the CDR3 is TGTGCCAGCGAATCAGGGTCCGAGCCAGATACGCAGTATTTT. The complete variable domain, with remaining parts taken from reference TRBV2 and TRBJ2-3, reads EPEVTQTPSHQVTQMGQEVILRCVPISNHLYFYWYRQILGQKVEFLVSFYNNEISEKSEIFDDQFSVERPDGSNFTLKIRSTKLEDSAMYFCASESGSEPDTQYFGPGTRLTVL.

This clone has a single count. The V call is TRBV19, the J call TRBJ2-2; D is perhaps TRBD1 (6 bases). The CDR3 loop spans 14 amino acids. Looked up from germline, CDR1 is LNHDA and CDR2 is SQIVND (reference sequence). The V and J ends lost 5 bases and 8 bases respectively, with 15 bases between them. CDR3 sequence reads: CASSGNRVGGELFF. The CDR3 bases are TGTGCCAGTAGTGGTAACAGGGTAGGAGGGGAGCTGTTTTTT.

The chain uses TRBV5-4 and TRBJ2-3, with D possibly being TRBD2 (5 bases). The V end lost 4 bases, the J end lost 2 bases, and 11 bases lay between the germline ends. Germline CDR1 reads SGHNT; CDR2 reads YYREEE (reference sequence). The length of the CDR3 is 14 residues. CDR3 sequence: CASSPGLSTDTQYF. Here the CDR3 DNA reads TGTGCCAGCAGCCCTGGACTTTCCACAGATACGCAGTATTTT.

The rearrangement links TRBV4-3 to TRBJ1-3; D is uncertain. Trimming left V 0 bases short and J 0 bases short, with 6 bases between. Germline loops: CDR1 LGHNA, CDR2 YSLEER. The CDR3 consists of 15 residues. CDR3 nucleotides: TGCGCCAGCAGCCAAGACCCTGTCTCTGGAAACACCATATATTTT. Its protein is CASSQDPVSGNTIYF.

V is TRBV5-6 and J is TRBJ1-2; 8 bases align to TRBD1. CDR1 and CDR2 from the germline V gene are SGHDT and YYEEEE. The CDR3 sequence is 14 residues long. V lost 2 bases and J lost 5; bases outside the gene matches: 5. The CDR3 nucleotides are TGTGCCAGCAGCTTACAGGGGGTAAGGTATGGCTACACCTTC. Encoded protein: CASSLQGVRYGYTF.

The chain joins TRBV2 to TRBJ2-1; 7 positions agree with TRBD2. CDR1 and CDR2 (germline): SNHLY, FYNNEI. The CDR3 is 13 amino acids. V lost 3 bases and J lost 10; bases outside the gene matches: 6. The CDR3 protein is CASSELGGSEQFF. CDR3 in DNA: TGTGCCAGCAGTGAGTTAGGCGGGAGCGAGCAGTTCTTC.